A single sample is the source of the 24 T cell receptor delta chains below, sequenced in a study of gamma-delta T cells after stem cell transplantation. TCRdb used CATT to re-call clones from the RT-PCR reads. The data contain 2,000 or so delta-chain clones, roughly 5.9% of them singletons. The sequenced sample was gamma-delta T cells. The receptors were sampled from a human donor. It is not recorded whose cells these are; they may come from a transplant donor.

In this sample, this clone turned up a few times. A far larger clone is off by one base, so a read error is likely. This chain links TRDV2 with TRDJ1; 8 nucleotides agree with TRDD3. V lost 1 base, J lost 0 bases, and 15 bases stayed unmatched. Germline CDR1 reads GEAIGNYY; CDR2 reads EKD. CDR3 length: 19 amino acids. Written as DNA, the CDR3 is TGTGCCTGTGACACTGTTGCTGGGGGACACCCCTTTAACACCGATAAACTCATCTTT. Translated: CACDTVAGGHPFNTDKLIF.

The chain joins TRDV2 to TRDJ1, with 9 bases aligning to TRDD3. Germline V CDR1 and CDR2: GEAIGNYY, EKD. The CDR3 runs 19 residues. V trimming: 0 bases; J trimming: 0 bases; junction bases outside the gene matches: 13. The CDR3 loop is CACDTLLLLGDYNTDKLIF. The CDR3 DNA follows: TGTGCCTGTGACACCCTGCTCTTACTGGGGGACTATAACACCGATAAACTCATCTTT.

This clone was seen a few times. TCRdb assigns this DNA the protein of a much larger clone, which departs from its translation at residue 2; this likely reflects a read error, and the protein shown comes from translating the DNA. The rearrangement uses TRDV2 and TRDJ1; weak D call: TRDD3 (6 bases). CDR1 GEAIGNYY and CDR2 EKD come from the germline V gene. The CDR3 is 15 amino acids. The DNA of the CDR3 is TGTTCCTGTGACATGGTGGCTGGGGTTTCGCCTAAACTCATCTTT. Protein product: CSCDMVAGVSPKLIF.

This clone has more than one count but fewer than ten. TCRdb has a much larger clone's protein, which differs at residue 14 from the translation of this DNA, likely because of a read error; what is shown is the protein translated from the DNA. The chain is built from TRDV2 and TRDJ2, with a weak D call TRDD3 (6 bases). The germline CDR1 and CDR2 sequences are GEAIGNYY and EKD. The CDR3 covers 18 residues. CDR3 sequence (DNA): TGTGCCTGTGACACTGTTGGTGGGGGCCTAGCTTTGACAACACAACTCTTCTTT. Translated: CACDTVGGGLALTTQLFF.

By proportion, this clone is medium-sized (0.01 to 0.1%). The chain employs TRDV2 and TRDJ1; 8 nucleotides agree with TRDD3. Looked up from germline, CDR1 is GEAIGNYY and CDR2 is EKD. Germline trimming cut 5 bases from V and 1 base from J; bases unmatched to any gene: 11. The CDR3 totals 16 residues. The CDR3 DNA sequence: TGTGCCTGTGTGGCGGTGGGGGATCATGTCACCGATAAACTCATCTTT. Protein product: CACVAVGDHVTDKLIF.

Turning to this clone: A clone one base away is much larger, so this may be a read error. Other DNA variants within this sample encode the same CDR3. J is TRDJ1 and V is TRDV2, with D possibly matching TRDD3 (6 bases). This CDR3 is built from 16 residues. Germline CDR1 reads GEAIGNYY; CDR2 reads EKD. This chain's CDR3 is CACDPLTGIGTDKLIF. In DNA form, the CDR3 reads TGTGCTTGTGACCCTTTGACGGGGATTGGCACCGATAAACTCATCTTT.

This clone was observed a few times. The genes are TRDV2 and TRDJ1; D remains ambiguous. Trimming cost V 7 bases and J 0 bases, with 23 bases left between them. Germline V lookup: CDR1 GEAIGNYY, CDR2 EKD. CDR3 size: 17 residues. The CDR3 loop is CACHILKGLNYTDKLIF. CDR3 nucleotide sequence: TGTGCCTGCCATATTCTAAAAGGGCTCAATTACACCGATAAACTCATCTTT.

The J gene is TRDJ1, the V gene TRDV2, with 8 bases aligning to TRDD3. The germline V gene has CDR1 GEAIGNYY and CDR2 EKD. V gave up 3 bases and J gave up 4 bases; unmatched junction bases: 9. This CDR3 comprises 15 residues. CDR3 protein: CACDPLGARGDKLIF. CDR3 DNA sequence: TGTGCCTGTGACCCACTGGGGGCCCGGGGCGATAAACTCATCTTT.

Of note for this clone: TCRdb's entry gives the protein of a much larger clone, which mismatches this DNA's translation at residue 4, likely from a read error; the protein reported here is translated from the DNA. This rearrangement joins TRDV2 to TRDJ1, with 12 bases aligning to TRDD3. The CDR3 consists of 18 residues. The germline V gene has CDR1 GEAIGNYY and CDR2 EKD. With 5 bases clipped from V and 4 bases from J, the junction kept 16 bases outside the gene matches. The CDR3 DNA sequence: TGTGCCTGTGGTCCGGTCGCCGACTGGGGGATACAGTTCGATAAACTCATCTTT. Protein sequence: CACGPVADWGIQFDKLIF.

This clone ranks as medium-sized. Other DNA sequences in the same sample also yield this CDR3. The rearrangement links TRDV2 to TRDJ1; D may be TRDD3 (6 bases). CDR3 length: 18 amino acids. Germline assignment: CDR1 GEAIGNYY and CDR2 EKD. The V end lost 0 bases, the J end lost 0 bases, and 19 bases lay between the germline ends. CDR3 sequence (DNA): TGTGCCTGTGACACCGTCGACCGTGGGGGCTTCGACACCGATAAACTCATCTTT. Translated: CACDTVDRGGFDTDKLIF.

The rearrangement uses TRDV2 and TRDJ1; 7 bases line up with TRDD3. Per the germline V gene, CDR1 is GEAIGNYY and CDR2 is EKD. The CDR3 contains 14 residues. J was trimmed by 10 bases and V by 4 bases; bases with no gene match: 14. The CDR3 coding sequence is TGTGCCTGTGATGCGGTACTGAGGGATACCAGACTCATCTTT. It specifies CACDAVLRDTRLIF.

Regarding this clone: Only one base separates this from a far larger clonotype, so it likely reflects a read error. The rearrangement links TRDV2 to TRDJ1, with 9 nucleotides matching TRDD3. V lost 4 bases and J lost 3; bases outside the gene matches: 8. The CDR3 has 15 residues. From germline, CDR1 is GEAIGNYY and CDR2 EKD. CDR3 sequence: CACEGLGDIPDKLIF. The CDR3 nucleotides read TGTGCCTGTGAGGGATTGGGGGATATCCCCGATAAACTCATCTTT.

Relative to its sample, this clone is medium-sized. The CDR3 sequence: CACEGVRLGDISPTDKLIF. The CDR3 DNA is TGTGCCTGTGAAGGGGTCCGACTGGGGGATATATCGCCCACCGATAAACTCATCTTT. The chain joins TRDV2 to TRDJ1, with TRDD3 matching over 11 bases. V dropped 4 bases and J dropped 1; count of bases not matched to a gene: 16. Germline V lookup: CDR1 GEAIGNYY, CDR2 EKD. This CDR3 region has 19 residues.

The sample holds a few counts of this clone. A much more abundant neighbour one base away suggests this may be a read error. Other DNA sequences in the same sample also yield this CDR3. V is TRDV2 and J is TRDJ3, with 8 bases matching TRDD3. J was trimmed by 1 base and V by 1 base; bases with no gene match: 5. The CDR3 spans 18 residues. Germline values: CDR1 GEAIGNYY, CDR2 EKD. Here the CDR3 reads CACDTGGFRSWDTRQMFF. CDR3 DNA sequence: TGTGCCTGTGACACTGGGGGATTTAGATCCTGGGACACCCGACAGATGTTTTTC.

As concerns this clone: Translating this DNA gives a protein that differs at residue 7 from the TCRdb one, which belongs to a much larger clone; a read error is likely, and the protein shown is this translation. The chain combines TRDV2 with TRDJ1; TRDD3 aligns across 8 bases. This CDR3 region has 16 residues. The germline V gene encodes CDR1 GEAIGNYY and CDR2 EKD. The junction had 11 bases not matched to a gene; V was cut back by 3 bases and J by 3 bases. CDR3 sequence: CACDLLRDTHSDKLIF. The DNA of the CDR3 is TGTGCCTGTGACTTACTGAGGGATACGCACTCCGATAAACTCATCTTT.

In regard to this clone: TCRdb's entry gives the protein of a much larger clone, which mismatches this DNA's translation at residue 4, likely from a read error; the protein reported here is translated from the DNA. The V gene is TRDV2, the J gene TRDJ1; a possible D gene is TRDD3 (6 bases). Trimming removed 5 bases at V and 1 base at J, with 16 bases between. The CDR3 length is 15 residues. Germline V CDR1 and CDR2: GEAIGNYY, EKD. The DNA of the CDR3 is TGTGCCTGTGGCTCGTTACTGGGATCCACCGATAAACTCATCTTT. Translating gives CACGSLLGSTDKLIF.

This clone is medium-sized by share. This chain connects TRDV2 to TRDJ1; the match to TRDD3 covers 9 bases. CDR3 size: 18 residues. Germline CDR1 and CDR2: GEAIGNYY and EKD. The J segment lost 0 bases and the V segment lost 0 bases, leaving 10 bases of the junction unmatched. The CDR3 here is CACDTFFTGGTYTDKLIF. CDR3 nucleotide sequence: TGTGCCTGTGACACCTTCTTTACTGGGGGAACGTACACCGATAAACTCATCTTT.

This clone turned up a few times. Compared with germline, one end of the junction differs, possibly owing to a read error. This CDR3 is also generated by other DNA sequences in the sample. V and J are TRDV2 and TRDJ1; D is perhaps TRDD3 (5 bases). CDR1 and CDR2 from the germline V gene are GEAIGNYY and EKD. CDR3 size: 14 residues. The CDR3 here is CACDTVGRGDKLIF. Written as DNA, the CDR3 is TGTGCCTGCGACACCGTTGGCCGAGGGGACAAACTCATCTTT.

This clone qualifies as large. The chain combines TRDV2 with TRDJ1; a weak D match, TRDD3 (6 bases). Per germline, CDR1 GEAIGNYY and CDR2 EKD. V lost 0 bases and J lost 0, with 25 bases in between. The CDR3 totals 20 residues. Here the CDR3 DNA reads TGTGCCTGTGACACCTTATCCGGGGGACGACCACTGAGTGACACCGATAAACTCATCTTT. Residues: CACDTLSGGRPLSDTDKLIF.

A remark on this clone: A much larger clone is a single base away; this may be a read error. CDR3 nucleotide sequence: TGTGCCTGTGACAGTCTACTTCTACTGGGGGAGCCTACCCCGACGGAGACCGATAAACTCATCTTT. Translated: CACDSLLLLGEPTPTETDKLIF. J is TRDJ1 and V is TRDV2; 9 nucleotides align to TRDD3. J was trimmed by 2 bases and V by 2 bases; bases with no gene match: 26. The CDR3 consists of 22 residues. CDR1 is GEAIGNYY, CDR2 EKD, per germline.

This clone appeared once. This could be a read error, since a much larger clone is one nucleotide away. V usage is TRDV2 and J usage is TRDJ3; 8 bases are a match to TRDD3. The ends lost 0 bases at V and 0 bases at J; junction bases unmatched: 15. The CDR3 has 22 amino acids. CDR1 GEAIGNYY and CDR2 EKD come from the germline V gene. Here the CDR3 reads CACDTVTLGDSNSSWDTRQMFF. The CDR3 DNA reads TGTGCCTGTGACACCGTGACGTTGGGGGATTCTAACAGCTCCTGGGACACCCGACAGATGTTTTTC.

The table lists this clone with a few counts. TCRdb's listed protein matches a much larger clone and diverges from this DNA's translation at residue 3, likely through a read error; the protein shown comes from the DNA. The rearrangement joins TRDV2 to TRDJ1, with 10 bases aligning to TRDD3. This CDR3 is built from 18 residues. Germline assignment: CDR1 GEAIGNYY and CDR2 EKD. The CDR3 is CARDNLLLGDPTTDKLIF. CDR3 nucleotides: TGTGCCCGTGACAATCTTTTACTGGGGGATCCAACCACCGATAAACTCATCTTT.

Worth noting for this clone: TCRdb's listed protein matches a much larger clone and diverges from this DNA's translation at residue 10, likely through a read error; the protein shown comes from the DNA. J is TRDJ1 and V is TRDV2; D gene ambiguous. CDR1 and CDR2 (germline): GEAIGNYY, EKD. V lost 2 bases and J 6 bases, leaving 15 bases between the germline ends. The CDR3 covers 14 residues. The CDR3 sequence: CACDMVVRTNKLIF. CDR3 DNA sequence: TGTGCCTGTGACATGGTCGTCCGTACCAATAAACTCATCTTT.

This clone was observed a few times. This DNA's translation differs at residue 4 from TCRdb's protein, which comes from a much larger clone; a read error is likely, and the protein shown is translated from the DNA. This chain joins TRDV2 and TRDJ1, with TRDD3 matching 9 bases. Germline CDR1 reads GEAIGNYY; CDR2 reads EKD. Trimming took 5 bases from V and 0 from J; bases not matched to a gene: 15. The CDR3 runs 18 residues. DNA for the CDR3: TGTGCCTGTGGGCGACTGGGGGACAACCTAGATAACACCGATAAACTCATCTTT. Encoded protein: CACGRLGDNLDNTDKLIF.